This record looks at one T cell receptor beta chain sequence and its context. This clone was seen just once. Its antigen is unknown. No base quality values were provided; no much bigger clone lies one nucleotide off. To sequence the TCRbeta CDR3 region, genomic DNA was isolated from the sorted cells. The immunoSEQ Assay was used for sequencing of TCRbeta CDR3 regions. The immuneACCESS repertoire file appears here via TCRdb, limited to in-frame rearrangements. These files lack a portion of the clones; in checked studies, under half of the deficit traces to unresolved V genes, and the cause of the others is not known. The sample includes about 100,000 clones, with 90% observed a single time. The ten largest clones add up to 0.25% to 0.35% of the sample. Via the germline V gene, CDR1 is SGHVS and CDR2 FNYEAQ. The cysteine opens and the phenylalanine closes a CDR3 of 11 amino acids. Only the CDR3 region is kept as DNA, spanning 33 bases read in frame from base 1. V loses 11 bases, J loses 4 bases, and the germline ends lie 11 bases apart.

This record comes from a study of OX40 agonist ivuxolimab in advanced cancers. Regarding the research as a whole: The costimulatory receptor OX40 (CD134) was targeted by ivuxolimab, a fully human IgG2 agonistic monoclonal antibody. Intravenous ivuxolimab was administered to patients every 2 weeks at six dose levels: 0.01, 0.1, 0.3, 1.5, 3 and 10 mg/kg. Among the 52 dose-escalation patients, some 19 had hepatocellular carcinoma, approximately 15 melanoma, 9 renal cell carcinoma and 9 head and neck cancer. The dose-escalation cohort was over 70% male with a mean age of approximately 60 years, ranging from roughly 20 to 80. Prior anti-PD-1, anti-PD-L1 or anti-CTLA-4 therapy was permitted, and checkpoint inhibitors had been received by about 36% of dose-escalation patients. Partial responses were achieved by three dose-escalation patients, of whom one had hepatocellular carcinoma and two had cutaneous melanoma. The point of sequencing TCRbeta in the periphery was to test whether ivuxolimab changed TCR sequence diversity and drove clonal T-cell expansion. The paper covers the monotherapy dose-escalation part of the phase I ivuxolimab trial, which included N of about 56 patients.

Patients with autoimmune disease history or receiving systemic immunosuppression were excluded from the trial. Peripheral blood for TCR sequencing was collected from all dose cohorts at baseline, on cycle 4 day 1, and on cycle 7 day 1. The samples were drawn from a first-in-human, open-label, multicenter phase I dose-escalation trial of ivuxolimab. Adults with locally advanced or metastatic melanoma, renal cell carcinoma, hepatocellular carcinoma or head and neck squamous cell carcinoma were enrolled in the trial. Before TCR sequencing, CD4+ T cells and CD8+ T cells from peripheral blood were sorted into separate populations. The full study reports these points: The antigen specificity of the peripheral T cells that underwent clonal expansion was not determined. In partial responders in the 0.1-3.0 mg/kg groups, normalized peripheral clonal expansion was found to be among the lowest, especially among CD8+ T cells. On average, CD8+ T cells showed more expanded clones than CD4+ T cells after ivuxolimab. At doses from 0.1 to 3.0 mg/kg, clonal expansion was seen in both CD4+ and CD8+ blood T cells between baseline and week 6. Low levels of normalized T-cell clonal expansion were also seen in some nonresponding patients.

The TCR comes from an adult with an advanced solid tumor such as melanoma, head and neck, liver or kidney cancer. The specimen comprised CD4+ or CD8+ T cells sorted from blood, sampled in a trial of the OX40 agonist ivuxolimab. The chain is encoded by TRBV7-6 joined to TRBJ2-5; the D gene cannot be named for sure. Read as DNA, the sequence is TGTGCCGTGGTGGTTGCAGAGACCCAGTACTTC. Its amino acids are CAVVVAETQYF.